What follows describes a single T cell receptor (beta chain). Its specificity is not known. This record belongs to a study of immune evolution from preneoplasia to lung adenocarcinoma. This CDR3 spans 16 amino acids. Germline CDR1 SGHAT, CDR2 FQNNGV. Trimming removed 5 bases from V and 6 bases from J; junction bases left unmatched: 8. Study-wide results and limits: Normal lung had highest clonality; later lesions appeared denser, more diverse. Top clone frequencies peaked in normal lung, apparently declining through invasive adenocarcinoma.

H&E slides confirmed each diagnosis, reviewed by two pathologists independently. Libraries were prepared by immunoSEQ multiplex PCR; TCRdb keeps only in-frame clonotypes and omits some of them. The sample yields 3,600 or so clones, 77% seen once. Sequences were obtained from FFPE adjacent normal lung tissue. The J gene is TRBJ2-7, the V gene TRBV11-2, with 15 bases aligning to TRBD2. This clonotype was obtained from a person aged 65-85 years with lung adenocarcinoma. CDR3 sequence (DNA): TGTGCCAGCAGCGGAGGACTAGCGGGGGGGTCCGGCGAGCAGTACTTC. Protein sequence: CASSGGLAGGSGEQYF.